Listed below are T cell receptor beta chains from one sample, sequenced in a study of blood T cell repertoires in COVID-19. The table came from immunoSEQ multiplex PCR; TCRdb's copy has only in-frame clones and leaves some out. The table has around 400,000 clones, around nine tenths seen once. Sequencing was performed on PBMCs or T cells enriched from blood (not recorded which). The source is a woman aged 25 to 39 who had recovered from COVID-19. The CDR3 runs from the conserved cysteine through the conserved F or W. The order of the fields is CDR3 length, V gene, CDR3 protein.

>17|TRBV28
CASSNWRRGSGANVLTF
>14|TRBV30
CAWRIGGQGTPLHF
>16|TRBV11-2
CASSLRTSGLVDTQYF
>16|TRBV9
CASSVEVSGQLGGYTF
>17|TRBV28
CASSLWGRGASSEKLFF
>13|TRBV28
CASGIPRGSTIYF
>15|TRBV27
CASSLLGGSYNEQFF
>18|TRBV9
CASSVGQGARGNTGELFF
>14|TRBV19
CASRRTVGGNTIYF
>17|TRBV5-4
CASSLGGQGSWDSPLHF
>17|TRBV3-1/TRBV3-2
CASSRKAGQEAYNEQFF
>15|TRBV28
CASSLLAGGANEQFF
>17|TRBV5-4
CASSQGLAGVSSYEQYF
>16|TRBV29-1
CSVEGGSAFVNTEAFF
>17|TRBV7-9
CASSHGQGAGSNQPQHF
>12|TRBV15
CATSREGQGEFF
>10|TRBV20-1
CSAGGQPQHF
>14|TRBV14
CASSQSGLSEKLFF
>17|TRBV7-2
CASSVGQGRPSNQPQHF
>14|TRBV6-6
CASLRDRYNSPLHF
>14|TRBV16
CASSQLNVAGEQFF
>14|TRBV5-1
CASSSSRVHNEQFF
>16|TRBV5-1
CASSSTGGGWGTEAFF
>12|TRBV6-1
CATVAGSNEQYF
>14|TRBV5-1
CATSPGQGSYEQYF
>17|TRBV24-1
CATSPGTGGDAKNIQYF
>15|TRBV5-4
CASSQGEAGNTEAFF
>14|TRBV18
CASSKEGVRYEQYF
>14|TRBV10-3
CAAYGGLPNYGYTF
>14|TRBV5-1
CASSPWGTALGYTF
>16|TRBV7-3
CASSLTSGIGADTQYF
>15|TRBV27
CASSFLSLGTDTQYF
>12|TRBV2
CASGDRVNEQFF
>19|TRBV4-2
CASSQGPLYDRGHHYGYTF
>19|TRBV6-1
CASSEVPGQGPTYNSPLHF
>13|TRBV6-5
CASRLEVAGEQFF
>11|TRBV5-4
CASSSEYEQYF
>16|TRBV7-9
CASRHTQANSGNTIYF
>15|TRBV6-5
CASSYSAVGTDTQYF
>15|TRBV4-1
CASSQDSSVNTEAFF
>17|TRBV18
CASSPLTGALSGNTIYF
>17|TRBV2
CASSSPTGSVAKNIQYF
>13|TRBV7-8
CASSHDSNQPQHF
>16|TRBV13
CASSFSGRRGSYEQYF
>13|TRBV29-1
CSAGTGGRYEQYF
>16|TRBV9
CASSVDQRGAKNIQYF
>13|TRBV5-1
CASSLGQGDEAFF
>15|TRBV19
CASISGQGLSNEQFF
>12|TRBV14
CASSQVWTGIYF
>16|TRBV24-1
CATPRGGTGRNTEAFF
>13|TRBV15
CATSTSRYNEQFF